This T cell receptor (beta chain) was sequenced for a study of cytomegalovirus exposure and HLA in healthy donors. Study in general: There were tens of millions of unique TCRs (from HLA-typed donors) in an early data release.

This clone was observed a handful of times. Its antigen is unidentified. Whole-study results and caveats: Certain sequence variants were highly shared and formed a cluster, and this cluster was likely a sequencing artifact. It was reported that the classifier diagnosed cytomegalovirus status with high specificity and sensitivity in both the original and validation cohorts.

This CDR3 spans 17 amino acids. Germline lookup yields CDR1 MGHRA and CDR2 YSYEKL. The V and J ends lost 2 bases and 0 bases, in that order; junction bases with no gene match: 9. The PCR ran on 60 Vbeta and 13 Jbeta primers. Produced via immunoSEQ multiplex PCR; TCRdb's table is partial and in-frame only. There are hundreds of thousands of clones in the sample; 72% occur only once, and around 2% lies in the top ten. The sample taken for sequencing was PBMCs. This rearrangement joins TRBV4-1 to TRBJ2-5; 7 bases are shared with TRBD2. The sequence derives from a female donor in good health and CMV-seronegative. CDR3: CASSQSGGGSYQETQYF. The CDR3, as DNA: TGCGCCAGCAGCCAAAGTGGCGGGGGATCGTACCAAGAGACCCAGTACTTC.